The clone carrying this TCR beta chain showed up just a few times. The sample's time point: newly diagnosed GD, antithyroid drugs for less than 3 months. From PBMCs, RNA was extracted and then used to make the TCR library. The data stem from a study of regulatory T cells in long-lasting Graves disease. Library construction for TCR beta used iRepertoire HTBI primers and Arm-PCR of CDR3 regions. Via MiXCR, TCRdb re-called the multiplex PCR reads, giving one row per CDR3 protein. The sample includes 360,000 or so distinct CDR3 sequences, over 15% of them seen just once. The trim removed 8 bases at V and 3 bases at J, leaving 6 bases unmatched. In germline, CDR1 is MNHEY, CDR2 SVGEGT. This CDR3 contains 13 residues. This same sample was also part of a study on T cells in Graves' hyperthyroidism and ophthalmopathy.

The receptor was isolated from a man in his forties with Graves disease. The chain recombines TRBV6-2 or TRBV6-3 with TRBJ2-5; TRBD1 agrees at 7 bases. This material consisted of peripheral blood mononuclear cells (PBMCs), taken at new diagnosis, from a patient treated with antithyroid drugs. Here the CDR3 reads CASETGTEETQYF. CDR3 DNA sequence: TGTGCCAGCGAAACCGGGACAGAAGAGACCCAGTACTTC.